Sequencing of this T cell receptor (beta chain) was carried out in a study of cytomegalovirus exposure and HLA in healthy donors. The overall study: HLA-typed donors contributed some 83 million unique TCRs, which were held in an early data release.

Notes on this clone: Its matching antigen is unknown.

Whole-study results and caveats: Presence/absence analyses treated sequencing depth as roughly uniform across donors. A later analysis associated about 18,000 TCR beta sequences with HLA alleles at a 0.05 false discovery rate.

The PCR made use of 60 Vbeta and 13 Jbeta primers. The method was immunoSEQ multiplex PCR; TCRdb's version includes in-frame clones alone and lacks a portion of them. The top ten clones hold around 0.25% of a sample with under 200,000 clones, around 82% of them seen once. Trimming left V 6 bases short and J 7 bases short, with 15 bases between. Germline V gives CDR1 LNHDA, CDR2 SQIVND (reference sequence). This CDR3 is built from 13 residues. Nominal health characterized the donors when sampled, though unrecorded immune exposures were likely. The chain joins TRBV19 to TRBJ1-1; no clear D. The sequencing sample was made of PBMCs. The receptor was isolated from a boy aged 5-17 years in good health and CMV-seronegative. CDR3 sequence (DNA): TGTGCCAGTAGCTTGAGGGCCGGCGATGAAGCTTTCTTT. Protein: CASSLRAGDEAFF.